This entry lists 30 T cell receptor beta chains sequenced from one sample in a study of T cells after yellow fever vaccination (dated by TCRdb to between 2018 and 2021). The method behind the library was 5' RACE. Sequencer: Illumina HiSeq 2500. The raw public data were reprocessed by TCRdb itself: fastp quality trimming at Q25, MiXCR clonotype calling, in-frame beta chains only. Rows merge per CDR3 protein into single entries with the most common DNA and genes. Across this sample there are hundreds of thousands of distinct CDR3 sequences, with 15% to 20% seen only once. In total, the top ten clones hold approximately 15% of the sample. The treatment or condition label corresponds to: live attenuated yellow fever vaccine strain. The material sequenced was PBMCs, taken 15 days after the yellow fever booster vaccination. These receptors came from a man under 40 who received the YFV17D yellow fever vaccine.

The chain employs TRBV24-1 and TRBJ2-7; 9 nucleotides line up with TRBD1. Trimming cost V 9 bases and J 6 bases; bases outside gene matches: 11. This CDR3 is built from 14 residues. Germline values: CDR1 KGHDR, CDR2 SFDVKD. CDR3 region: CATSTGDRDAEQYF. The CDR3 DNA reads as TGTGCCACCTCCACCGGGGACAGGGACGCCGAGCAGTACTTC.

This clonotype turned up a few times. The chain links TRBV7-2 to TRBJ1-1, with D possibly being TRBD1 (5 bases). V was pared by 0 bases and J by 1 base, with 9 bases between. CDR3 length: 15 amino acids. Per germline, CDR1 SGHTA and CDR2 FQGNSA. Here the CDR3 reads CASSLAGGSNTEAFF. The CDR3 nucleotides read TGTGCCAGCAGCTTAGCGGGGGGATCGAACACTGAAGCTTTCTTT.

This clonotype was seen only a few times. The rearrangement links TRBV4-3 to TRBJ2-7; D not certain. The CDR3 consists of 16 residues. CDR1 is LGHNA and CDR2 is YSLEER in the germline V gene. With 1 base removed from V and 1 base from J, the gap between germline ends came to 14 bases. The CDR3 coding sequence is TGCGCCAGCAGCCAAGGCCCGCTATGGGTTTCCTACGAGCAGTACTTC. Protein product: CASSQGPLWVSYEQYF.

This clonotype showed up just a few times. This sequence joins TRBV29-1 and TRBJ2-7; D perhaps matches TRBD2 (6 bases). Trimming left V 1 base short and J 0 bases short, with 10 bases between. This CDR3 is built from 14 residues. The germline gives CDR1 SQVTM, CDR2 ANQGSEA. The CDR3 loop reads CSVEGSGSSYEQYF. CDR3 nucleotides: TGCAGCGTTGAAGGTTCCGGGAGCTCCTACGAGCAGTACTTC.

There are a few counts of this clonotype. The CDR3 here is CAGVTESYEQYF. The CDR3 coding sequence is TGTGCCGGCGTAACAGAGTCCTACGAGCAGTACTTC. The V gene is TRBV30, the J gene TRBJ2-7; no clear D gene. This CDR3 has 12 residues. With 8 bases removed from V and 1 base from J, the gap between germline ends came to 12 bases. Germline V gene sequence: CDR1 GTSNPN, CDR2 SVGIG (reference sequence).

The chain has TRBV6-2 or TRBV6-3 and TRBJ2-3; 8 bases align to TRBD2. Germline V gene sequence: CDR1 MNHEY, CDR2 SVGEGT. The length of the CDR3 is 16 residues. V lost 0 bases to trimming and J lost 3 bases; unmatched junction nucleotides: 5. This CDR3 reads CASSYSTSERTDTQYF. The CDR3 coding sequence is TGTGCCAGCAGTTACTCGACTAGCGAACGGACAGATACGCAGTATTTT.

The V and J genes are TRBV19 and TRBJ2-5; D uncertain. The germline CDR1 and CDR2 sequences are LNHDA and SQIVND (reference sequence). Deletions cut 4 bases from V and 3 bases from J, with 9 bases between. This CDR3 is 13 amino acids long. CDR3 nucleotides: TGTGCCAGTAGTACCTCAGTAGAAGAGACCCAGTACTTC. Its translation is CASSTSVEETQYF.

J is TRBJ2-7 and V is TRBV14; D gene ambiguous. CDR3 length: 14 amino acids. Germline assignment: CDR1 SGHDN and CDR2 FVKESK. Trimming shortened V by 0 bases and J by 3 bases, and 9 bases separated the two germline ends. This chain's CDR3 is CASSQEIDGYEQYF. CDR3 DNA: TGTGCCAGCAGCCAAGAAATAGACGGCTACGAGCAGTACTTC.

This clonotype was seen more than once but under ten times. This chain connects TRBV20-1 to TRBJ2-7, with a possible D match to TRBD2 (6 bases). Germline-derived CDR1 and CDR2 are DFQATT and SNEGSKA (reference sequence). The CDR3 extends over 14 amino acids. The germline V and J ends were trimmed by 6 bases and 2 bases, with 17 bases remaining between them. DNA for the CDR3: TGCAGTGCACAAAAACGGGGGAAGCCCTACGAGCAGTACTTC. This translates into CSAQKRGKPYEQYF.

This clonotype was recorded once. This chain joins TRBV7-2 and TRBJ2-5; D might be TRBD2 (6 bases). Trimming left V 1 base short and J 4 bases short, with 13 bases between. The CDR3 loop spans 15 amino acids. Germline CDR1 reads SGHTA; CDR2 reads FQGNSA. The DNA for the CDR3 is TGTGCCAGCAGCTTAGGCGGAGGGATGACAGAGACCCAGTACTTC. Its protein is CASSLGGGMTETQYF.

The chain joins TRBV28 to TRBJ2-5, with D possibly matching TRBD2 (5 bases). Germline CDR1 and CDR2: MDHEN and SYDVKM. V gave up 6 bases and J gave up 4 bases, with 18 bases separating them. This CDR3 region has 15 residues. DNA of the CDR3: TGTGCCAGCAGGGCCCCGCGAGCGAGCGGAGAGACCCAGTACTTC. This encodes CASRAPRASGETQYF.

In its sample, this clonotype was seen a few times. The rearrangement uses TRBV20-1 and TRBJ2-1; 7 positions match TRBD1. The CDR3 loop spans 14 amino acids. Per germline, CDR1 DFQATT and CDR2 SNEGSKA (reference sequence). V was pared by 4 bases and J by 0 bases, with 3 bases of the junction left unmatched. CDR3: CSAKGQSSYNEQFF. DNA for the CDR3: TGCAGTGCTAAGGGACAGAGCTCCTACAATGAGCAGTTCTTC.

This chain uses TRBV15 with TRBJ2-5; D may be TRBD1 (6 bases). There are 14 residues in the CDR3. Trimming removed 0 bases from V and 5 bases from J, with 10 bases in between. Germline CDR1 LNHNV, CDR2 YYDKDF (reference sequence). The CDR3 spells CATSRDRGIETQYF. The CDR3 DNA reads TGTGCCACCAGCAGAGACAGGGGTATTGAGACCCAGTACTTC.

The chain is built from TRBV7-8 and TRBJ2-3; the match to TRBD2 covers 7 bases. Looked up from germline, CDR1 is SGHVS and CDR2 is FQNEAQ. The CDR3 has 16 residues. The V and J ends lost 5 bases and 2 bases, in that order; junction bases with no gene match: 10. The CDR3 spells CASSPLAATLTDTQYF. CDR3 sequence (DNA): TGTGCCAGCAGCCCTCTAGCGGCGACCCTCACAGATACGCAGTATTTT.

The rearrangement links TRBV30 to TRBJ2-7; tentatively, D is TRBD1 (6 bases). Looked up from germline, CDR1 is GTSNPN and CDR2 is SVGIG (reference sequence). Trimming took 1 base from V and 3 from J, leaving 16 bases between them. The CDR3 totals 15 residues. This chain's CDR3 is CAWSGRQRRGYEQYF. In DNA form, the CDR3 reads TGTGCCTGGAGTGGTAGACAGCGCAGGGGCTACGAGCAGTACTTC.

The chain has TRBV6-5 and TRBJ2-2, with 7 positions matching TRBD1. Germline trimming cut 0 bases from V and 7 bases from J; bases unmatched to any gene: 5. Germline V lookup: CDR1 MNHEY, CDR2 SVGAGI. This CDR3 region has 15 residues. In DNA, the CDR3 is TGTGCCAGCAGTTACTCGACAGGGATCGACGGGGAGCTGTTTTTT. Its protein product is CASSYSTGIDGELFF.

This clonotype was counted between two and nine times. The CDR3 DNA follows: TGCAGCGTTGCCGGGGACAGTCGCGAGCAGTACTTC. Its translation is CSVAGDSREQYF. This chain joins TRBV29-1 and TRBJ2-7; 7 bases line up with TRBD1. Germline CDR1 reads SQVTM; CDR2 reads ANQGSEA. The CDR3 is 12 amino acids. The junction had 6 bases not matched to a gene; V was cut back by 4 bases and J by 6 bases.

V gene TRBV5-1 combines with J gene TRBJ2-1; TRBD1 might be the D (6 bases). Germline V CDR1 and CDR2: SGHRS, YFSETQ. CDR3 length: 14 residues. V was trimmed by 3 bases and J by 2 bases, leaving 9 bases between them. The CDR3 here is CASSSGDAYNEQFF. The DNA for the CDR3 is TGCGCCAGCAGCTCAGGGGATGCCTACAATGAGCAGTTCTTC.

Concerning this clonotype: Relative to the germline gene, one junction end is altered; a read error may explain this. The gene calls are TRBV6-1 and TRBJ2-2; 7 bases map to TRBD1. The CDR3 sequence is 18 residues long. Germline V gives CDR1 MNHNS, CDR2 SASEGT. CDR3: CARSRIVWATGESGELFF. The CDR3, as DNA: TGTGCCCGCAGCCGGATTGTTTGGGCCACAGGGGAATCCGGGGAGCTGTTTTTT.

This clonotype occurred a few times. The chain uses TRBV7-9 and TRBJ1-6, with TRBD1 as a possible D gene (5 bases). Germline assignment: CDR1 SEHNR and CDR2 FQNEAQ (reference sequence). Trimming removed 5 bases at V and 9 bases at J, with 14 bases between. The CDR3 length is 14 residues. The CDR3 is CASSRDRWASPLHF. The DNA for the CDR3 is TGTGCCAGCAGCCGGGACCGGTGGGCTTCACCCCTCCACTTT.

The chain employs TRBV2 and TRBJ2-7, with 9 bases fitting TRBD2. The CDR3 length is 13 residues. Germline CDR1 and CDR2: SNHLY and FYNNEI. J lost 6 bases, V lost 8 bases, and 8 bases had no gene match. The CDR3 here is CASFWLAGTEQYF. The DNA for the CDR3 is TGTGCCAGCTTTTGGCTAGCGGGAACCGAGCAGTACTTC. Full variable domain (rest looked up from reference TRBV2 and TRBJ2-7): EPEVTQTPSHQVTQMGQEVILRCVPISNHLYFYWYRQILGQKVEFLVSFYNNEISEKSEIFDDQFSVERPDGSNFTLKIRSTKLEDSAMYFCASFWLAGTEQYFGPGTRLTVT.

This clonotype was found a few times. This chain uses TRBV20-1 with TRBJ1-1; possible D gene TRBD1, 5 bases. From germline, CDR1 is DFQATT and CDR2 SNEGSKA (reference sequence). Trimming removed 5 bases at V and 5 bases at J, with 15 bases between. The CDR3 length is 13 residues. Here the CDR3 DNA reads TGCAGTGCTCTCCTAGATGGGGGGACTGAAGCTTTCTTT. Amino acids: CSALLDGGTEAFF.

The chain employs TRBV3-1 and TRBJ2-3, with 8 bases fitting TRBD2. Germline lookup yields CDR1 LGHDT and CDR2 YNNKEL (reference sequence). CDR3 length equals 12 residues. With 9 bases clipped from V and 4 bases from J, the junction kept 3 bases outside the gene matches. The CDR3 region has the DNA TGTGCCAGTAGCGGGATCGCAGATACGCAGTATTTT. Encoded protein: CASSGIADTQYF.

This clonotype has just a few counts. The chain is built from TRBV7-4 and TRBJ2-7; 13 bases agree with TRBD2. This CDR3 has 19 amino acids. V lost 5 bases, J lost 5 bases, and 18 bases stayed unmatched. Per germline, CDR1 SGHVT and CDR2 SQSDAQ. CDR3 sequence: CASSPPGGGLAGEVDEQYF. The DNA for the CDR3 is TGTGCCAGCAGCCCCCCAGGGGGAGGACTAGCGGGAGAAGTGGACGAGCAGTACTTC. Together with reference TRBV7-4 and TRBJ2-7, the CDR3 gives the full variable domain: GAGVSQSPRYKVAKRGRDVALRCDSISGHVTLYWYRQTLGQGSEVLTYSQSDAQRDKSGRPSGRFSAERPERSVSTLKIQRTEQGDSAVYLCASSPPGGGLAGEVDEQYFGPGTRLTVT.

This clonotype was recorded many times. The rearrangement links TRBV27 to TRBJ2-2; 9 positions match TRBD2. This CDR3 spans 15 amino acids. Per germline, CDR1 MNHEY and CDR2 SMNVEV (reference sequence). The trim removed 5 bases at V and 4 bases at J, leaving 5 bases unmatched. The CDR3 nucleotides are TGTGCCAGCAGTCCGGGACTAGCAGGCACCGGGGAGCTGTTTTTT. It specifies CASSPGLAGTGELFF.

The V call is TRBV21-1, the J call TRBJ2-3; the table assigns TRBD1, which was not confirmed against the DNA. TRBV21-1 is classified as a pseudogene. The CDR3 sequence is 18 residues long. The CDR3 region has the DNA TGTGCCAGCAGCCTTTTTGCCCGAACAGGGAAGAGCACAGATACGCAGTATTTT. It translates to CASSLFARTGKSTDTQYF.

This clonotype was recorded a few times. The rearrangement uses TRBV5-1 and TRBJ2-1; tentatively, D is TRBD1 (6 bases). The germline CDR1 and CDR2 sequences are SGHRS and YFSETQ. The CDR3 spans 14 residues. Trimming pared 6 bases from V and 2 bases from J, leaving 12 bases between. DNA of the CDR3: TGCGCCAGCACAGGGGACGGCCCCTACAATGAGCAGTTCTTC. This gives the protein CASTGDGPYNEQFF.

This clonotype was counted only a few times. V gene TRBV5-1 combines with J gene TRBJ2-1, with TRBD2 identical over 7 bases. This CDR3 has 18 amino acids. Trimming took 0 bases from V and 0 from J; bases not matched to a gene: 9. Germline V CDR1 and CDR2: SGHRS, YFSETQ. This CDR3 reads CASSLVASGGSSYNEQFF. The CDR3 nucleotides are TGCGCCAGCAGCTTGGTGGCTAGCGGTGGGAGCTCCTACAATGAGCAGTTCTTC.

As to this clonotype: One junction end does not reproduce the germline sequence, and a read error may be involved. The V gene is TRBV6-2 or TRBV6-3, the J gene TRBJ2-7, with TRBD1 as a possible D gene (5 bases). The CDR3 consists of 13 residues. Per germline, CDR1 MNHEY and CDR2 SVGEGT. DNA of the CDR3: TGTTCCAGCACACAGACAGCGACCTACGAGCAGTACTTC. Its protein is CSSTQTATYEQYF.

The chain uses TRBV7-2 and TRBJ1-5; 7 positions match TRBD1. V shed 1 base and J 5 bases; nucleotides not matched to a gene: 5. The germline CDR1 and CDR2 sequences are SGHTA and FQGNSA. The CDR3 has 15 residues. The DNA of the CDR3 is TGTGCCAGCAGCTTAGATTCAGGGGGATATCAGCCCCAGCATTTT. It is translated as CASSLDSGGYQPQHF.